This T cell receptor (beta chain) was captured in a study of T cells after yellow fever vaccination. Overall study results and limits: Most primary-vaccination clones reappeared after the booster (just under 98% CD4, about 90% CD8).

This clonotype was detected a few times. What it binds is unknown. Compared with germline, one end of the junction differs, possibly owing to a read error. TCRdb re-derived calls from the 5' RACE reads in MiXCR, one entry per CDR3 protein. The sample contains a few hundred thousand distinct CDR3 sequences, approximately 4% of which appear only once. This receptor was identified in a man aged 18 to 29 who received the YFV17D yellow fever vaccine. The specimen was PBMCs, collected 5 days after the yellow fever booster vaccination.

The CDR3 DNA follows: TGTGCTAGCAGCCTCGGGACCTGGGAGACCCAGTACTTC. Translating it yields CASSLGTWETQYF. The chain recombines TRBV7-7 with TRBJ2-5; D may correspond to TRBD1 or TRBD2 (5 bases each). The CDR3 has 13 residues. Germline CDR1 reads SSHAT; CDR2 reads FNYEAQ (reference sequence).